Given below is one TCR beta chain in context. Its antigen is currently unknown. From germline, CDR1 is KGHSH and CDR2 LQKENI. With 1 base removed from V and 1 base from J, the gap between germline ends came to 7 bases. The length of the CDR3 is 14 residues. Assay used: immunoSEQ multiplex PCR; TCRdb lists only in-frame clones, some missing. The table has about 84,000 clones, about four fifths seen once. These data belong to a study of OX40 agonist ivuxolimab in advanced cancers. As for the study in general: From about 20 to 79 years was the age range, with a mean of 60 years, and roughly 83% were male. Study-wide results and limits: Some nonresponders also had low normalized T-cell clonal expansion. Dosing at 0.1 to 3.0 mg/kg was accompanied by clonal expansion of CD4+ and CD8+ blood T cells by week 6. It was not determined which antigens were specifically recognized by the peripheral T cells that had undergone clonal expansion.

The TCR comes from an adult with an advanced solid tumor such as melanoma, head and neck, liver or kidney cancer. The gene calls are TRBV18 and TRBJ1-1, with D perhaps TRBD1 (6 bases). Material: CD4+ or CD8+ T cells sorted from blood, obtained in a trial of the OX40 agonist ivuxolimab. The CDR3 bases are TGTGCCAGCTCACCACAGGACAGGAACACTGAAGCTTTCTTT. Its protein product is CASSPQDRNTEAFF.